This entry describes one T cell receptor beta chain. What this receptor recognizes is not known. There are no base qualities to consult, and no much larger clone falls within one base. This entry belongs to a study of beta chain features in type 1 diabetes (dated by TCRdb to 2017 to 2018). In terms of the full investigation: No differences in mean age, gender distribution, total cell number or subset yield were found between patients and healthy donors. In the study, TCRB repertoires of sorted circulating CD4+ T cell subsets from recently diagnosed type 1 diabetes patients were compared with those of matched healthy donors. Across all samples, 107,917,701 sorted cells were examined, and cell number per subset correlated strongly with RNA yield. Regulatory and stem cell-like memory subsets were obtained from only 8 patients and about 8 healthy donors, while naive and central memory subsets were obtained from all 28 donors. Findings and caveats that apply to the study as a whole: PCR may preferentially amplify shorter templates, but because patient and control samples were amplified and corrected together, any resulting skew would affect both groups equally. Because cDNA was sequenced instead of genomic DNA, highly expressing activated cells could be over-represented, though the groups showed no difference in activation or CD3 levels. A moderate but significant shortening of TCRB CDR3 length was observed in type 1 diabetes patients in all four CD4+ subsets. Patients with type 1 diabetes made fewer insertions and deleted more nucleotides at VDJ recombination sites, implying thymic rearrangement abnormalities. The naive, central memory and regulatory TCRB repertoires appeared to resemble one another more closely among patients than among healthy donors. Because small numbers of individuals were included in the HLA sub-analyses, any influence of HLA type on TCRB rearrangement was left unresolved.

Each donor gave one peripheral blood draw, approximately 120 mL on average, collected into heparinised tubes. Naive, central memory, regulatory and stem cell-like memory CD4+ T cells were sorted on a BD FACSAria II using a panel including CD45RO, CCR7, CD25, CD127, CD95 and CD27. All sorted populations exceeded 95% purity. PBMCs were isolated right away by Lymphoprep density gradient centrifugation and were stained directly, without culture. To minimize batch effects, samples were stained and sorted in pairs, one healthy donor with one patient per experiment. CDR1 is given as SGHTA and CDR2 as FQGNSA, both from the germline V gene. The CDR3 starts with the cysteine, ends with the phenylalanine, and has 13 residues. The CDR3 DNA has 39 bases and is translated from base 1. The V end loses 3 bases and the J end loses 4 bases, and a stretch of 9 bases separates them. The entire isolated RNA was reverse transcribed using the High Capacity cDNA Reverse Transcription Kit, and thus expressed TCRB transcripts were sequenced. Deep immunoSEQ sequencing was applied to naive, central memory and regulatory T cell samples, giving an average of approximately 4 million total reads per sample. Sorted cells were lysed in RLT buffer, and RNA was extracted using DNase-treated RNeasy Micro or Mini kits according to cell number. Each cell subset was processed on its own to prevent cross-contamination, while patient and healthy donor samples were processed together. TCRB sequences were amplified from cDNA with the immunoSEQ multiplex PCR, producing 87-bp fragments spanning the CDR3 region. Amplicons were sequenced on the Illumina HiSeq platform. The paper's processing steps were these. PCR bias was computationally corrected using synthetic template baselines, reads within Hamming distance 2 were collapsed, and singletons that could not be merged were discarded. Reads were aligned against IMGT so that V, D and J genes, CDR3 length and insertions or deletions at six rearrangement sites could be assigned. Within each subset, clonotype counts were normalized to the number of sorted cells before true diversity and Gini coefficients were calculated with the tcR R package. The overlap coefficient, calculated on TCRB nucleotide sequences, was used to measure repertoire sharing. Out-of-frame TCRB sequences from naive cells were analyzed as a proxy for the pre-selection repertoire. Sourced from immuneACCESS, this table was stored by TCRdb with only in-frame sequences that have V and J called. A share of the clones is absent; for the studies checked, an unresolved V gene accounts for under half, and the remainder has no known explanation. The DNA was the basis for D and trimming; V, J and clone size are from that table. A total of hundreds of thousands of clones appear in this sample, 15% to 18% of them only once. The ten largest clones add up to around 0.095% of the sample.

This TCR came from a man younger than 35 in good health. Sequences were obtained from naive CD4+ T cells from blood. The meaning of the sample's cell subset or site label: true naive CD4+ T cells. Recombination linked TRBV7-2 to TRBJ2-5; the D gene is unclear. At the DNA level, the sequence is TGTGCCAGCAGCTTTTCGCTAGTAGAGACCCAGTACTTC. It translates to CASSFSLVETQYF.